The 27 T cell receptor beta chains below all came from one sample that was sequenced in a study of CD8 T cells in ankylosing spondylitis. Overall study findings and caveats: Made up of fewer than 10 highly homologous variants, a TCR beta motif appeared characteristic of ankylosing spondylitis blood.

In TCRdb, the 5' RACE reads were re-called with MiXCR into one record per CDR3 protein. Seen here are over 450,000 distinct CDR3 sequences, roughly an eighth observed once, and the top ten hold under 7.5%. These receptors' targets are unknown. The sequenced sample was blood, either unsorted or a sorted T cell fraction (not recorded which). These TCRs come from a male donor with ankylosing spondylitis.

This clonotype occurred a few times. This chain joins TRBV14 and TRBJ1-1, with unresolved D. V was shortened by 5 bases and J by 0 bases, with 13 bases between the two germline ends. CDR1 SGHDN and CDR2 FVKESK come from the germline V gene. The length of the CDR3 is 15 residues. CDR3 in DNA: TGTGCCAGCAGCAAGCGGGAGGGTCTGAACACTGAAGCTTTCTTT. This sequence encodes CASSKREGLNTEAFF.

This clonotype was observed at least ten times. The chain is built from TRBV5-1 and TRBJ1-1, with D possibly matching TRBD1 (5 bases). This CDR3 is 15 amino acids long. V lost 4 bases to trimming and J lost 1 base, with 14 bases between them. CDR1 is SGHRS and CDR2 is YFSETQ in the germline V gene. CDR3 bases: TGCGCCAGCAGCCTGGGGCGAGGTGGGAACACTGAAGCTTTCTTT. Translated, it gives CASSLGRGGNTEAFF.

V and J are TRBV20-1 and TRBJ1-5, with 7 nucleotides matching TRBD1. CDR1 is DFQATT and CDR2 is SNEGSKA in the germline V gene (reference sequence). CDR3 size: 15 residues. J gave up 3 bases and V 6 bases, and 11 bases lay outside the gene matches. The CDR3 sequence: CSAGQGGSANQPQHF. CDR3 bases: TGCAGTGCGGGCCAGGGGGGGAGCGCCAATCAGCCCCAGCATTTT.

The V and J genes are TRBV7-8 and TRBJ2-4; 7 bases fit TRBD2. This CDR3 is 16 amino acids long. Germline values: CDR1 SGHVS, CDR2 FQNEAQ. The V and J ends lost 1 base and 3 bases, in that order; junction bases with no gene match: 6. The CDR3 region has the DNA TGTGCCAGCAGCTTAGAGGCGGGAGTTGGCAAAAACATTCAGTACTTC. Protein product: CASSLEAGVGKNIQYF.

The chain has TRBV7-8 and TRBJ1-4; TRBD1 aligns across 9 bases. Germline V CDR1 and CDR2: SGHVS, FQNEAQ. V was clipped by 0 bases and J by 8 bases; unmatched bases: 7. CDR3 length: 16 residues. CDR3: CASSLARTGGVEKLFF. In nucleotides, the CDR3 is TGTGCCAGCAGCTTAGCGCGTACAGGGGGCGTCGAAAAACTGTTTTTT.

This clonotype showed up many times. The V call is TRBV5-1, the J call TRBJ2-3; 9 bases match TRBD2. The CDR3 contains 17 residues. The V segment lost 4 bases and the J segment 1 base; nucleotides outside the gene matches: 10. Germline V gene lookup returns CDR1 SGHRS and CDR2 YFSETQ. The CDR3 bases are TGCGCCAGCAGCCCGGTGGCTAGCGGGACCGGCACAGATACGCAGTATTTT. Translating it yields CASSPVASGTGTDTQYF.

This clonotype has a handful of counts. The V call is TRBV5-1, the J call TRBJ2-3; D possibly corresponds to TRBD1 (6 bases). Germline CDR1 and CDR2: SGHRS and YFSETQ. V was cut by 4 bases and J by 0 bases, with 15 bases left in between. The CDR3 is made up of 16 amino acids. CDR3 region: CASSMLRDTSTDTQYF. The CDR3 DNA follows: TGCGCCAGCAGCATGCTTAGGGACACTAGCACAGATACGCAGTATTTT.

This clonotype appeared many times. The chain employs TRBV20-1 and TRBJ2-1, with 7 bases fitting TRBD2. V lost 3 bases and J lost 10; bases outside the gene matches: 6. The CDR3 totals 12 residues. The germline gives CDR1 DFQATT, CDR2 SNEGSKA (reference sequence). The CDR3 bases are TGCAGTGCTAGGGGAGGGAGGGGCGAGCAGTTCTTC. Encoded protein: CSARGGRGEQFF.

The V gene is TRBV20-1, the J gene TRBJ2-1; 11 nucleotides match TRBD2. The trim removed 6 bases at V and 6 bases at J, leaving 4 bases unmatched. In germline, CDR1 is DFQATT, CDR2 SNEGSKA (reference sequence). The CDR3 runs 13 residues. In nucleotides, the CDR3 is TGCAGTGCCCGTAGCGGGAGGGTCAATGAGCAGTTCTTC. This codes for CSARSGRVNEQFF.

The chain recombines TRBV5-1 with TRBJ2-1, with TRBD2 identical over 9 bases. This CDR3 spans 14 amino acids. V shed 4 bases and J 7 bases; nucleotides not matched to a gene: 6. CDR1 is SGHRS and CDR2 is YFSETQ in the germline V gene. CDR3 sequence: CASSLASGENEQFF. CDR3 bases: TGCGCCAGCAGCCTGGCTAGCGGGGAGAATGAGCAGTTCTTC. Complete variable domain (other parts from reference TRBV5-1 and TRBJ2-1): KAGVTQTPRYLIKTRGQQVTLSCSPISGHRSVSWYQQTPGQGLQFLFEYFSETQRNKGNFPGRFSGRQFSNSRSEMNVSTLELGDSALYLCASSLASGENEQFFGPGTRLTVL.

The chain recombines TRBV25-1 with TRBJ2-5, with 15 bases identical to TRBD2. Germline CDR1 reads MGHDK; CDR2 reads SYGVNS. With 2 bases clipped from V and 5 bases from J, the junction kept 6 bases outside the gene matches. The CDR3 contains 17 residues. CDR3 coding DNA: TGTGCCAGCAGTGAAATGAAAGGACTAGCGGGAGGGGAGACCCAGTACTTC. Protein product: CASSEMKGLAGGETQYF.

The rearrangement links TRBV20-1 to TRBJ1-5; D may be TRBD1 (6 bases). CDR3 length: 16 residues. V was shortened by 0 bases and J by 6 bases, with 18 bases between the two germline ends. CDR1 DFQATT and CDR2 SNEGSKA come from the germline V gene (reference sequence). CDR3 nucleotide sequence: TGCAGTGCTAGAGATGGAGGGGGGACGAGATTTCAGCCCCAGCATTTT. Its protein product is CSARDGGGTRFQPQHF.

The genes are TRBV14 and TRBJ2-3; no clear D. The CDR3 covers 14 residues. Per germline, CDR1 SGHDN and CDR2 FVKESK. V was shortened by 2 bases and J by 4 bases, with 10 bases between the two germline ends. CDR3 bases: TGTGCCAGCAGCCAATACAATCGATCAGATACGCAGTATTTT. Protein sequence: CASSQYNRSDTQYF.

This rearrangement joins TRBV6-1 to TRBJ2-4; tentatively, D is TRBD1 or TRBD2 (5 bases each). Trimming shortened V by 6 bases and J by 9 bases, and 18 bases separated the two germline ends. Germline CDR1 and CDR2: MNHNS and SASEGT. This CDR3 is 14 amino acids long. CDR3 loop: CASRELFFGGIQYF. DNA of the CDR3: TGTGCCAGCAGGGAGCTTTTCTTTGGGGGCATTCAGTACTTC.

This clonotype was found a few times. CDR3 loop: CAISESAGQENQPQHF. CDR3 in DNA: TGTGCCATCAGTGAGTCGGCTGGACAGGAGAATCAGCCCCAGCATTTT. The chain employs TRBV10-3 and TRBJ1-5; 7 bases line up with TRBD1. The germline CDR1 and CDR2 sequences are ENHRY and SYGVKD. The CDR3 covers 16 residues. Unmatched junction bases numbered 6, after V lost 0 bases and J lost 4 bases.

This clonotype was detected only a few times. The rearrangement uses TRBV3-1 and TRBJ1-2; D ambiguous. V was clipped by 0 bases and J by 8 bases, with 13 bases between them. Germline CDR1 LGHDT, CDR2 YNNKEL (reference sequence). The CDR3 consists of 14 residues. CDR3 coding DNA: TGTGCCAGCAGCCAAGAATCCCCGTTCGGAGGCTACACCTTC. It specifies CASSQESPFGGYTF.

This clonotype was found a few times. V is TRBV25-1 and J is TRBJ1-2; perhaps TRBD1 as D (5 bases). The length of the CDR3 is 12 residues. Per germline, CDR1 MGHDK and CDR2 SYGVNS. V dropped 3 bases and J dropped 8 bases, with 10 bases sitting between them. The CDR3 loop reads CASSELEGGYTF. As DNA, the CDR3 is TGTGCCAGCAGTGAGTTGGAGGGGGGCTACACCTTC.

The chain is built from TRBV7-9 and TRBJ2-3; 10 bases are shared with TRBD2. V lost 1 base to trimming and J lost 0 bases; unmatched junction nucleotides: 4. Germline CDR1 is SEHNR and CDR2 is FQNEAQ (reference sequence). This CDR3 is built from 17 residues. The CDR3 region is CASSLDVAGGSTDTQYF. CDR3 bases: TGTGCCAGCAGCTTAGATGTAGCGGGAGGAAGCACAGATACGCAGTATTTT. The full variable domain, in which reference TRBV7-9 and TRBJ2-3 provide the parts outside the CDR3, is DTGVSQNPRHKITKRGQNVTFRCDPISEHNRLYWYRQTLGQGPEFLTYFQNEAQLEKSRLLSDRFSAERPKGSFSTLEIQRTEQGDSAMYLCASSLDVAGGSTDTQYFGPGTRLTVL.

This clonotype was seen a few times. V is TRBV12-3 or TRBV12-4 and J is TRBJ1-3; 8 bases agree with TRBD1. The CDR3 has 17 amino acids. The V gene end was trimmed by 6 bases and the J gene end by 0 bases; junction bases not matched to a gene: 10. The CDR3 DNA is TGTGCCAGCAGGGGGGCCCTGGACAGGGTCTCTGGAAACACCATATATTTT. Amino acid sequence: CASRGALDRVSGNTIYF.

The chain employs TRBV27 and TRBJ2-6; 11 nucleotides match TRBD2. Germline assignment: CDR1 MNHEY and CDR2 SMNVEV (reference sequence). The junction had 4 bases not matched to a gene; V was cut back by 2 bases and J by 1 base. The CDR3 runs 18 residues. The CDR3 bases are TGTGCCAGCAGTTTACTACTAGCGGGAGAATCTGGGGCCAACGTCCTGACTTTC. Its protein is CASSLLLAGESGANVLTF.

The rearrangement uses TRBV12-3 or TRBV12-4 and TRBJ2-3; the match to TRBD2 covers 8 bases. The V gene end was trimmed by 4 bases and the J gene end by 0 bases; junction bases not matched to a gene: 3. The CDR3 has 15 residues. The CDR3 spells CASSSERGSTDTQYF. CDR3 bases: TGTGCCAGCAGTTCCGAGCGGGGGAGCACAGATACGCAGTATTTT.

The sample holds a few counts of this clonotype. The CDR3 loop is CATSRRGTAKNTGELFF. Written as DNA, the CDR3 is TGTGCCACCAGCAGACGGGGGACAGCGAAAAACACCGGGGAGCTGTTTTTT. V gene TRBV15 combines with J gene TRBJ2-2; TRBD1 might be the D (7 bases). CDR3 size: 17 residues. V shed 2 bases and J shed 2 bases, with 15 bases lying between them. Germline V CDR1 and CDR2: LNHNV, YYDKDF (reference sequence).

V is TRBV20-1 and J is TRBJ2-2, with a weak D call TRBD1 (6 bases). V shed 3 bases and J shed 0 bases, with 8 bases lying between them. CDR1 is DFQATT, CDR2 SNEGSKA, per germline (reference sequence). The CDR3 consists of 14 residues. The CDR3 reads CSARGHANTGELFF. DNA for the CDR3: TGCAGTGCTAGGGGACACGCGAACACCGGGGAGCTGTTTTTT.

The CDR3 sequence is CSAVRDISYEQYF. In DNA, the CDR3 is TGCAGTGCCGTCCGGGACATCTCCTACGAGCAGTACTTC. The J gene is TRBJ2-7, the V gene TRBV20-1; weak D call: TRBD1 (6 bases). Germline V gene sequence: CDR1 DFQATT, CDR2 SNEGSKA (reference sequence). V gave up 6 bases and J gave up 0 bases, with 12 bases separating them. This CDR3 region has 13 residues.

The CDR3 reads CATSDQTGDQETQYF. The DNA for the CDR3 is TGTGCCACCAGTGACCAAACAGGGGACCAAGAGACCCAGTACTTC. The chain carries TRBV24-1 and TRBJ2-5; 7 nucleotides agree with TRBD1. The CDR3 is 15 residues long. V shed 4 bases and J 0 bases; nucleotides not matched to a gene: 4. Germline values: CDR1 KGHDR, CDR2 SFDVKD.

There are a few counts of this clonotype. J is TRBJ2-7 and V is TRBV12-3 or TRBV12-4, with D uncertain. This CDR3 region has 14 residues. Trimming stripped 6 bases from V and 2 bases from J, with 14 bases between. The CDR3 sequence is CASRSGRIPYEQYF. The CDR3 DNA reads TGTGCCAGCAGATCCGGACGGATCCCCTACGAGCAGTACTTC.

The chain combines TRBV10-1 with TRBJ2-1; TRBD2 might be the D (5 bases). V was trimmed by 1 base and J by 1 base, leaving 8 bases between them. The CDR3 has 15 amino acids. Germline CDR1 is WNHNN and CDR2 is SYGVQD (reference sequence). CDR3 DNA sequence: TGCGCCAGCAGTGAGTTTGGACTTTCCTACAATGAGCAGTTCTTC. Translation gives CASSEFGLSYNEQFF.